One and the same sample provided the 29 T cell receptor beta chains below, sequenced in a study of regulatory T cells in long-lasting Graves disease (dated by TCRdb to about 2021). Explained via the paper, the time point label denotes: persistent/refractory GD, antithyroid drugs over 5 years with positive TRAb. RNA was extracted from PBMCs in TRIzol for both TCR sequencing and RNA sequencing. Libraries were built with multiplex PCR. TCRdb shows the sequencer as Illumina HiSeq 4000. CDR3 regions were amplified by Arm-PCR with iRepertoire HTBI primers to construct TCR beta libraries. Clones were called with MiXCR by TCRdb after fastp trimmed the public reads at Q25, and only in-frame beta chains were retained. Merged by CDR3 protein, the rows form single entries marked with the most common genes and DNA. This sample has about 460,000 distinct CDR3 sequences in its table, and 20% to 25% of those were observed once. Roughly 13% of the sample is taken by the ten largest.

The specimen was peripheral blood mononuclear cells (PBMCs), collected when the disease was refractory, from a patient treated with antithyroid drugs. The receptors shown here come from a female donor with Graves disease.

A note on this clonotype: Just one base apart from a much larger clone, this may be a read error. The V call is TRBV12-3 or TRBV12-4, the J call TRBJ1-3; unclear D gene. The CDR3 consists of 13 residues. The CDR3 DNA follows: TGTGTCAGCAGTTTAAACGGCGGGAGCTCCATATATTTT. This gives the protein CVSSLNGGSSIYF.

This clonotype was recorded a few times. V is TRBV28 and J is TRBJ2-7, with 12 bases fitting TRBD2. The CDR3 spans 16 residues. CDR1 is MDHEN, CDR2 SYDVKM, per germline. V trimming: 5 bases; J trimming: 2 bases; junction bases outside the gene matches: 7. In DNA form, the CDR3 reads TGTGCCAGCAGTCCACGACTAGCGGGAGATCCCTACGAGCAGTACTTC. Protein sequence: CASSPRLAGDPYEQYF. Variable domain in full (rest from reference TRBV28 and TRBJ2-7): DVKVTQSSRYLVKRTGEKVFLECVQDMDHENMFWYRQDPGLGLRLIYFSYDVKMKEKGDIPEGYSVSREKKERFSLILESASTNQTSMYLCASSPRLAGDPYEQYFGPGTRLTVT.

This clonotype occurred a few times. The V gene is TRBV9, the J gene TRBJ2-7, with TRBD2 matching over 11 bases. The germline gives CDR1 SGDLS, CDR2 YYNGEE. The CDR3 totals 14 residues. J gave up 4 bases and V 3 bases, and 3 bases lay outside the gene matches. The CDR3 loop is CASSARLAGYEQYF. DNA of the CDR3: TGTGCCAGCAGCGCCAGACTAGCGGGATACGAGCAGTACTTC.

This chain joins TRBV20-1 and TRBJ2-7, with D hard to call. V lost 6 bases, J lost 6 bases, and 18 bases lay in between. In germline, CDR1 is DFQATT, CDR2 SNEGSKA (reference sequence). This CDR3 spans 13 amino acids. The chain's CDR3 is CSAEEQEPGEQYF. The CDR3 coding sequence is TGCAGTGCCGAGGAGCAGGAGCCAGGCGAGCAGTACTTC.

As concerns this clonotype: Being one base from a much bigger clone, this may be a read error. This chain connects TRBV2 to TRBJ1-1; maybe TRBD1 (5 bases). V lost 9 bases to trimming and J lost 4 bases, with 9 bases between them. Per the germline V gene, CDR1 is SNHLY and CDR2 is FYNNEI. This CDR3 is built from 11 residues. For the CDR3, the DNA is TGTGCCAGACTGGGGGGCACTGAAGCTTTCTTT. Protein sequence: CARLGGTEAFF.

This clonotype appeared a few times. The chain combines TRBV7-3 with TRBJ2-1; 10 bases align to TRBD2. Germline V gives CDR1 SGHTA, CDR2 FQGTGA. This CDR3 is built from 16 residues. With 5 bases clipped from V and 8 bases from J, the junction kept 12 bases outside the gene matches. The CDR3 protein is CASSPDWASGSDEQFF. The CDR3, as DNA: TGTGCCAGCAGCCCCGACTGGGCTAGCGGGAGCGATGAGCAGTTCTTC.

For this clonotype: Without the conserved terminal phenylalanine or tryptophan, this CDR3 likely stems from a read error. The chain is built from TRBV7-9 and TRBJ1-1, with TRBD1 as a possible D gene (6 bases). Looked up from germline, CDR1 is SEHNR and CDR2 is FQNEAQ (reference sequence). CDR3 length: 15 amino acids. Trimming removed 5 bases at V and 2 bases at J, with 15 bases between. The CDR3 coding sequence is TGTGCCAGCAGCCACAAAGAGGGGGGAAACACTGAAGCTTTCCTT. It encodes CASSHKEGGNTEAFL.

In this sample, this clonotype turned up many times. The chain couples TRBV6-1 to TRBJ2-7; D not certain. Trimming took 7 bases from V and 0 from J, leaving 13 bases between them. The CDR3 consists of 14 residues. Germline V gene sequence: CDR1 MNHNS, CDR2 SASEGT. The CDR3 protein is CASTNSLSSYEQYF. CDR3 sequence (DNA): TGTGCCAGCACAAACTCCCTCAGCTCCTACGAGCAGTACTTC.

This clonotype was counted ten times or more. The chain uses TRBV28 and TRBJ1-1, with 12 bases fitting TRBD1. Per germline, CDR1 MDHEN and CDR2 SYDVKM. This CDR3 has 18 residues. J lost 1 base, V lost 2 bases, and 8 bases had no gene match. The CDR3 DNA is TGTGCCAGCAGTTTAGTATGGGGACAGGGGGCGCGGAACACTGAAGCTTTCTTT. Its protein product is CASSLVWGQGARNTEAFF. Full variable domain (remainder filled in from reference TRBV28 and TRBJ1-1): DVKVTQSSRYLVKRTGEKVFLECVQDMDHENMFWYRQDPGLGLRLIYFSYDVKMKEKGDIPEGYSVSREKKERFSLILESASTNQTSMYLCASSLVWGQGARNTEAFFGQGTRLTVV.

This clonotype has ten or more counts. The chain combines TRBV28 with TRBJ2-7; D unresolved. V lost 1 base to trimming and J lost 1 base, with 14 bases between them. The germline gives CDR1 MDHEN, CDR2 SYDVKM. This CDR3 spans 16 amino acids. The CDR3 protein is CASSLSLAAASYEQYF. Here the CDR3 DNA reads TGTGCCAGCAGTTTATCTCTCGCGGCAGCTTCCTACGAGCAGTACTTC.

There are many counts of this clonotype. The chain employs TRBV12-3 or TRBV12-4 and TRBJ1-4; D perhaps matches TRBD1 (6 bases). The CDR3 has 15 amino acids. The V gene lost 2 bases and the J gene lost 5 bases, with 12 bases spanning the gap. CDR3 DNA: TGTGCCAGCAGTTTAAGTGGACAGCTCAATGAAAAACTGTTTTTT. Protein: CASSLSGQLNEKLFF.

This clonotype was recorded many times. The genes are TRBV28 and TRBJ2-7; D is unclear. Between the trimmed V and J ends, which lost 5 bases and 3 bases, there was a span of 8 bases. Germline V gives CDR1 MDHEN, CDR2 SYDVKM. The CDR3 totals 12 residues. CDR3 in amino acids: CASSLYSYEQYF. Written as DNA, the CDR3 is TGTGCCAGCAGTCTCTACAGCTACGAGCAGTACTTC.

The count of this clonotype is one. A much larger clone differs from this one at a single base, so this may be a read error. The rearrangement joins TRBV20-1 to TRBJ2-5, with unresolved D. The germline gives CDR1 DFQATT, CDR2 SNEGSKA (reference sequence). Between the trimmed V and J ends, which lost 4 bases and 1 base, there was a span of 7 bases. The CDR3 extends over 12 amino acids. In DNA form, the CDR3 reads TGCAGTGCTATTATCTCCCAAGAGACCCAGTACTTC. Its protein is CSAIISQETQYF.

This clonotype was observed a handful of times. J is TRBJ2-6 and V is TRBV11-2, with D hard to call. V gave up 0 bases and J gave up 0 bases, with 24 bases separating them. The germline CDR1 and CDR2 sequences are SGHAT and FQNNGV. The CDR3 extends over 22 amino acids. CDR3 in DNA: TGTGCCAGCAGCTTAGATTGGGTATACTATTTCTCCCCCCACTCTGGGGCCAACGTCCTGACTTTC. It codes for CASSLDWVYYFSPHSGANVLTF.

This clonotype was detected ten times or more. The chain joins TRBV6-1 to TRBJ1-2; a weak D match, TRBD1 (6 bases). Germline loops: CDR1 MNHNS, CDR2 SASEGT. The V end was cut by 10 bases, the J end by 8 bases, with 23 bases between. The length of the CDR3 is 14 residues. The CDR3 loop is CATPEHREFGGYTF. The CDR3 bases are TGTGCCACCCCGGAGCACAGGGAATTTGGAGGCTACACCTTC.

The rearrangement joins TRBV7-8 to TRBJ2-1; 12 bases map to TRBD2. The CDR3 contains 15 residues. The ends lost 5 bases at V and 7 bases at J; junction bases unmatched: 6. Germline CDR1 reads SGHVS; CDR2 reads FQNEAQ. The CDR3 sequence is CASSPTLAGGNEQFF. The CDR3 DNA reads TGTGCCAGCAGCCCCACTCTAGCGGGAGGGAATGAGCAGTTCTTC.

The table lists this clonotype with many counts. The rearrangement links TRBV20-1 to TRBJ2-5, with D uncertain. V was cut by 0 bases and J by 5 bases, with 13 bases left in between. CDR3 size: 14 residues. CDR1 is DFQATT and CDR2 is SNEGSKA in the germline V gene (reference sequence). CDR3 protein: CSARDGQMGETQYF. In DNA, the CDR3 is TGCAGTGCTAGAGACGGCCAAATGGGGGAGACCCAGTACTTC.

As to this clonotype: A junction end diverges from the germline sequence, so it may reflect a read error. This chain connects TRBV5-1 to TRBJ2-5; no reliable D call. CDR1 is SGHRS, CDR2 YFSETQ, per germline. The CDR3 covers 15 residues. Here the CDR3 reads CASSLAGRWEETQYF. In DNA form, the CDR3 reads TGCGCCAGCAGCTTGGCAGGCCGGTGGGAAGAAACCCAGTACTTC.

The sample holds many counts of this clonotype. The V and J genes are TRBV28 and TRBJ2-7, with D possibly matching TRBD1 (5 bases). CDR3 length: 13 residues. V was shortened by 6 bases and J by 5 bases, with 14 bases between the two germline ends. Germline V lookup: CDR1 MDHEN, CDR2 SYDVKM. The CDR3 loop is CASRTARAHEQYF. The CDR3 region has the DNA TGTGCCAGCAGGACAGCGCGAGCCCACGAGCAGTACTTC.

The chain is built from TRBV7-2 and TRBJ1-3; 8 bases are shared with TRBD1. The J segment lost 6 bases and the V segment lost 1 base, leaving 5 bases of the junction unmatched. CDR1 is SGHTA, CDR2 FQGNSA, per germline. There are 15 residues in the CDR3. CDR3 sequence: CASSLGQGQLNTIYF. CDR3 coding DNA: TGTGCCAGCAGCTTAGGACAGGGGCAGCTAAACACCATATATTTT.

This clonotype was seen a few times. This chain joins TRBV30 and TRBJ2-5, with 11 bases aligning to TRBD2. The CDR3 runs 15 residues. The germline V gene has CDR1 GTSNPN and CDR2 SVGIG (reference sequence). The V gene end was trimmed by 1 base and the J gene end by 7 bases; junction bases not matched to a gene: 8. The CDR3 is CAWSGSGGGRSTQYF. In DNA form, the CDR3 reads TGTGCCTGGAGTGGTAGCGGGGGGGGCCGGTCGACCCAGTACTTC.

As for this clonotype: This likely reflects a read error, since a far larger clone is one base away. The gene calls are TRBV10-3 and TRBJ1-4; 7 nucleotides align to TRBD1. Germline CDR1 is ENHRY and CDR2 is SYGVKD. This CDR3 is 15 amino acids long. CDR3 sequence reads: CASSWGDREDEELFF. The CDR3 bases are TGTGCCAGCAGTTGGGGCGACAGGGAGGATGAAGAACTGTTTTTT.

This clonotype was seen more than once but under ten times. The gene calls are TRBV5-6 and TRBJ2-5; 8 bases align to TRBD1. CDR1 and CDR2 from the germline V gene are SGHDT and YYEEEE. The CDR3 has 14 amino acids. The trim removed 4 bases at V and 3 bases at J, leaving 5 bases unmatched. DNA for the CDR3: TGTGCCAGCAGCCCGGACAGGGCAGAAGAGACCCAGTACTTC. Amino acid sequence: CASSPDRAEETQYF.

In its sample, this clonotype was seen many times. The V and J genes are TRBV28 and TRBJ2-5, with a weak D call TRBD2 (7 bases). This CDR3 contains 16 residues. V was clipped by 4 bases and J by 5 bases, with 20 bases between them. Germline lookup yields CDR1 MDHEN and CDR2 SYDVKM. The CDR3 reads CASSSNREGVSETQYF. In DNA form, the CDR3 reads TGTGCCAGCAGTTCCAACAGGGAGGGGGTATCGGAGACCCAGTACTTC.

The V call is TRBV7-6, the J call TRBJ1-4, with 7 bases aligning to TRBD1. V lost 5 bases and J lost 5; bases outside the gene matches: 8. The CDR3 consists of 15 residues. In germline, CDR1 is SGHVS, CDR2 FNYEAQ. CDR3 protein: CASSLGDSENEKLFF. Here the CDR3 DNA reads TGTGCCAGCAGCCTAGGGGACAGCGAAAATGAAAAACTGTTTTTT.

This clonotype occurred a few times. CDR3 in DNA: TGTGCCAGCAATCGGCGGGACAGACAAGAGACCCAGTACTTC. As protein: CASNRRDRQETQYF. The chain uses TRBV28 and TRBJ2-5; maybe TRBD1 (7 bases). The CDR3 extends over 14 amino acids. Germline lookup yields CDR1 MDHEN and CDR2 SYDVKM. Between the trimmed V and J ends, which lost 7 bases and 2 bases, there was a span of 14 bases.

The chain is built from TRBV11-3 and TRBJ2-7; no clear D. The CDR3 runs 17 residues. Germline CDR1 and CDR2: SGHNT and YENEEA. The germline V and J ends were trimmed by 3 bases and 0 bases, with 18 bases remaining between them. The CDR3 bases are TGTGCCAGCAGCTTGACCATCGGGCATTCGAGCTCCTACGAGCAGTACTTC. Encoded protein: CASSLTIGHSSSYEQYF.

This clonotype was recorded a few times. The chain joins TRBV7-2 to TRBJ2-1; 7 bases line up with TRBD2. The junction had 6 bases not matched to a gene; V was cut back by 6 bases and J by 10 bases. This CDR3 is built from 12 residues. From germline, CDR1 is SGHTA and CDR2 FQGNSA. This CDR3 reads CASSSWGGEQFF. The CDR3 DNA follows: TGTGCCAGCAGTTCCTGGGGGGGGGAGCAGTTCTTC. Combining the CDR3 with reference TRBV7-2 and TRBJ2-1 gives the whole variable domain GAGVSQSPSNKVTEKGKDVELRCDPISGHTALYWYRQSLGQGLEFLIYFQGNSAPDKSGLPSDRFSAERTGGSVSTLTIQRTQQEDSAVYLCASSSWGGEQFFGPGTRLTVL.

The gene calls are TRBV6-2 or TRBV6-3 and TRBJ2-1, with 8 bases identical to TRBD2. V dropped 7 bases and J dropped 2; count of bases not matched to a gene: 7. The CDR3 is 15 residues long. Looked up from germline, CDR1 is MNHEY and CDR2 is SVGEGT. The chain's CDR3 is CASTSGGTTYNEQFF. Written as DNA, the CDR3 is TGTGCCAGCACCTCGGGGGGGACCACCTACAATGAGCAGTTCTTC.